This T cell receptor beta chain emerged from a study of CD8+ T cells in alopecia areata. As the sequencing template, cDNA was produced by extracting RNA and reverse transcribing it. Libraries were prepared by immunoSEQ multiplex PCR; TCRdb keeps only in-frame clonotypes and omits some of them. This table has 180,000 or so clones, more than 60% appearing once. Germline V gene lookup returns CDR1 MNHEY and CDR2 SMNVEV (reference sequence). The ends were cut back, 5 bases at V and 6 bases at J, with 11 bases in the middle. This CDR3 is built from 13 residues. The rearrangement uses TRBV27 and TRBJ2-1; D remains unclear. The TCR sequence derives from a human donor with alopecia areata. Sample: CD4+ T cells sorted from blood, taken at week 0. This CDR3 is CASSAGPRNEQFF. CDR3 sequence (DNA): TGTGCCAGCAGTGCCGGGCCTCGCAATGAGCAGTTCTTC.